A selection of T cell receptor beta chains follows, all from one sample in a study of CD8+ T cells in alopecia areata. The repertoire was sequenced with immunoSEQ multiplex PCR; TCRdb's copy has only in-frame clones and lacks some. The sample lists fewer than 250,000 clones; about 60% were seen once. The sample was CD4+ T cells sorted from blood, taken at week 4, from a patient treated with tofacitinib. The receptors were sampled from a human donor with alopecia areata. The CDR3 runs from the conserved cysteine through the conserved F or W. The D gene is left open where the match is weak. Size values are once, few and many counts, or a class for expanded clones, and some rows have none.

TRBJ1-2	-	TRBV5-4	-	TGTGCCAGCAGCTTGGATCCTCGGACAGCCTATGGCTACACCTTC	CASSLDPRTAYGYTF
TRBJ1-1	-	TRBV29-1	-	TGCAGCGTTGTGGCCAGGGTGAACACTGAAGCTTTCTTT	CSVVARVNTEAFF
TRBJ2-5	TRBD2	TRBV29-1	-	TGCAGCGCCGTTAGCGGGCCCGGGGAGACCCAGTACTTC	CSAVSGPGETQYF
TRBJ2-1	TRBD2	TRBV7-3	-	TGTGCCAGCAGCCCGACGACTAGCGGGAGGGCCGGGAATGAGCAGTTCTTC	CASSPTTSGRAGNEQFF
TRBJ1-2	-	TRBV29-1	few	TGCAGCGTTGAAGAGATGAGGACAGTTTCTGGCTACACCTTC	CSVEEMRTVSGYTF
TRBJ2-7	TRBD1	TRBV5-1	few	TGCGCCAGCAGCTCTAGGACAGGCTCATACTACGAGCAGTACTTC	CASSSRTGSYYEQYF
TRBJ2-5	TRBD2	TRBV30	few	TGTGCCCAGAGACTAGCGGGAGTTCAAGAGACCCAGTACTTC	CAQRLAGVQETQYF
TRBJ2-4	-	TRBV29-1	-	TGCAGCGTTGTAGGCAGGCTGGCCAAAAACATTCAGTACTTC	CSVVGRLAKNIQYF
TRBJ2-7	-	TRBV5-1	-	TGCGCCAGCAGCTTGGATGGGTACGGCTCCTACGAGCAGTACTTC	CASSLDGYGSYEQYF
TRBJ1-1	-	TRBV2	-	TGTGCCAGCAGTCAGGATGCAGGAAGTAACACTGAAGCTTTCTTT	CASSQDAGSNTEAFF
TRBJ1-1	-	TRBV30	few	TGTGCCTGGAGTCAAGGGAGAACTGAAGCTTTCTTT	CAWSQGRTEAFF
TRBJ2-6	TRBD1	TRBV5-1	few	TGCGCCAGCAGCCACGGACAGGTAACCTCTGGGGCCAACGTCCTGACTTTC	CASSHGQVTSGANVLTF
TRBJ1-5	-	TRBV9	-	TGTGCCAGCAGCGTAGATCCAGGGAGCAATCAGCCCCAGCATTTT	CASSVDPGSNQPQHF
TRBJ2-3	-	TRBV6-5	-	TGTGCCAGCAGGACCCAGGGCGTTGATACGCAGTATTTT	CASRTQGVDTQYF
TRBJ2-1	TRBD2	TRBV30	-	TGTGCCTGGAGTGTACTGGGACTAGCGGGAGCGGGTGAGCAGTTCTTC	CAWSVLGLAGAGEQFF
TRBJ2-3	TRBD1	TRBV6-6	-	TGTGCCAGCAGAGGACAGGGCACAGATACGCAGTATTTT	CASRGQGTDTQYF
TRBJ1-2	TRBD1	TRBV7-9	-	TGTGCCAGCAGCTTAGCCAGGGGGCTCAGCTATGGCTACACCTTC	CASSLARGLSYGYTF
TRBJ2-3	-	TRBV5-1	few	TGCGCCACAGGGCCGGGACCCTCCACAGATACGCAGTATTTT	CATGPGPSTDTQYF
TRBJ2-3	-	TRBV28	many	TGTGCCAGCAGTCCCCGGGATACGCAGTATTTT	CASSPRDTQYF
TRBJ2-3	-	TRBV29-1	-	TGCAGCGTTGAGGGGGGCTTCCACACAGATACGCAGTATTTT	CSVEGGFHTDTQYF
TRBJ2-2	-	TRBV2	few	TGTGCCAGCAGCGGTCAGGGCACCGGGGAGCTGTTTTTT	CASSGQGTGELFF
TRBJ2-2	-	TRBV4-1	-	TGCGCCAGCAGCCAACTTACAAGACGCCCCGGGGAGCTGTTTTTT	CASSQLTRRPGELFF
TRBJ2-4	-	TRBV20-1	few	TGCAGTGCCATGCTACAGAACATTCAGTACTTC	CSAMLQNIQYF
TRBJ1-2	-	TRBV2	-	TGTGCCAGCAGTGAAGGGACAGCGTGGGGCTACACCTTC	CASSEGTAWGYTF
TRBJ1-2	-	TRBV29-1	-	TGCAGCGTTGCTGAAGGCTACACCTTC	CSVAEGYTF
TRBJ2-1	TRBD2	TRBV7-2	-	TGTGCCAGCAGCTCACAGGGACTAGCGGGAGATGAGCAGTTCTTC	CASSSQGLAGDEQFF
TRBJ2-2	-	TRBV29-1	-	TGCAGCGTTGATCAGCGGGACACCGGGGAGCTGTTTTTT	CSVDQRDTGELFF
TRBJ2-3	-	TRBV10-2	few	TGCGCCAGCAGTGAGTCTGTCGCCAGGGCTGATACGCAGTATTTT	CASSESVARADTQYF
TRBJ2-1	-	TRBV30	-	TGTGCCTGGAGTGTAACGGAAAGGGGGCAGTTCTTC	CAWSVTERGQFF
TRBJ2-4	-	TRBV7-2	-	TGTGCCAGCAGCCCCGGGACCGGGGGCATTCAGTACTTC	CASSPGTGGIQYF
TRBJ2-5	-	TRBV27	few	TGTGCCAGCAGTTTGGCGGGTTGGGGTGAGACCCAGTACTTC	CASSLAGWGETQYF
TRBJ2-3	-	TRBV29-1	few	TGCAGCGCTGCGGGGCTCACAGATACGCAGTATTTT	CSAAGLTDTQYF
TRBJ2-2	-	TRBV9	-	TGTGCCAGCAGCACCAGTGAGGTCACCGGGGAGCTGTTTTTT	CASSTSEVTGELFF
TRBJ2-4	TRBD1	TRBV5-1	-	TGCGCCAGCACCGAACCCGGGACAGGGAAAAACATTCAGTACTTC	CASTEPGTGKNIQYF
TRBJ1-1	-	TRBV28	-	TGTGCCAGCCGAAACGACCAGGATTTGGGCAGAATTTCGGGGGCTTTCTTT	CASRNDQDLGRISGAFF
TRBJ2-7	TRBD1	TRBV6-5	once	TGTGCCAGCAGTTACTCGATAGGGACAGGGGGCTACGAGCAGTACTTC	CASSYSIGTGGYEQYF
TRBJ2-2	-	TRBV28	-	TGTGCCAGCAAGGTTGCAACCGGGGAGCTGTTTTTT	CASKVATGELFF
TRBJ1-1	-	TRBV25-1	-	TGTGCCAGCAGTGAATCGGGGGTTGGTGACACTGAAGCTTTCTTT	CASSESGVGDTEAFF
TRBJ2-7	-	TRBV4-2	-	TGTGCCAGCAGCCAAGCCAGGGGCTACGAGCAGTACTTC	CASSQARGYEQYF
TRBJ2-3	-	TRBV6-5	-	TGTGCCAGCAGTTATGAAGGGTCCCTCACAGATACGCAGTATTTT	CASSYEGSLTDTQYF
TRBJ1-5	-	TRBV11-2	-	TGTGCCAGCAGCTTAGGAGGCGGGCCCCAGCATTTT	CASSLGGGPQHF
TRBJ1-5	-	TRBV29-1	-	TGCAGCGTTGCAACTTCGCGCGCAGATACGCAGCATTTT	CSVATSRADTQHF
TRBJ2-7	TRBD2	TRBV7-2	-	TGTGCCAGCAGCCGGGTGGGGTTAGCGGGAGATCTCGAGCAGTACTTC	CASSRVGLAGDLEQYF
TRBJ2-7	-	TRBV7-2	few	TGTGCCAGCAGCCGGGAGTTTACCGAGCAGTACTTC	CASSREFTEQYF
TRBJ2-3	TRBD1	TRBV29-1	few	TGCAGCGTCACCGGGACAGGGGGCGCAGATACGCAGTATTTT	CSVTGTGGADTQYF
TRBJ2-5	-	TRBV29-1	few	TGCAGCGTTGTTCCTAGCCAAGAGACCCAGTACTTC	CSVVPSQETQYF
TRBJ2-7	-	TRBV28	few	TGTGCCAGCAGTTTTTTTTCACCTTACGAGCAGTACTTC	CASSFFSPYEQYF
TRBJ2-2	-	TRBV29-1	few	TGCAGCGTTGACTGGAGCACCGGGGAGCTGTTTTTT	CSVDWSTGELFF
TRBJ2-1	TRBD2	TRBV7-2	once	TGTGCCAGCAGCTTGACTAGCGGGAGGTCCTCCTACAATGAGCAGTTCTTC	CASSLTSGRSSYNEQFF
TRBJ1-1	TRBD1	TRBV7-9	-	TGTGCCAGCAGACCGGACAGGGGCGGGGATGAAGCTTTCTTT	CASRPDRGGDEAFF
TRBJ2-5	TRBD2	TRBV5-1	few	TGCGCCAGCAGCTTAAAGCGGGAGACAGAGACCCAGTACTTC	CASSLKRETETQYF
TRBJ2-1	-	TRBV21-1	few	TGTGCCAGCAGCTGGGATGAGGGACAGAAACTCAATGAGCAGTTCTTC	CASSWDEGQKLNEQFF
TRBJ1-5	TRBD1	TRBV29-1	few	TGCAGCGTTGAAGGTCCTACAGGGGCCCAGCATTTT	CSVEGPTGAQHF
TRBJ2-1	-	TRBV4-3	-	TGCGCCAGCAGCCACACAAGGAGGGTGAATGAGCAGTTCTTC	CASSHTRRVNEQFF
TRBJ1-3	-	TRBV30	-	TGTGCCTGGAGTGCGCACGGAGTCTCTGGAAACACCATATATTTT	CAWSAHGVSGNTIYF
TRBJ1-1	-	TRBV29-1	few	TGCAGCGCCGACGAGGGGGGAAACACTGAAGCTTTCTTT	CSADEGGNTEAFF
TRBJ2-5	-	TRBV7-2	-	TGTGCCAGCAGCTCCGATGGAAACAGAAAGACCCAGTACTTC	CASSSDGNRKTQYF
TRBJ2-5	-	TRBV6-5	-	TGTGCCAGCAGTTACTCGACTAGCCAAGAGACCCAGTACTTC	CASSYSTSQETQYF
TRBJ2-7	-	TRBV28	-	TGTGCCAGCAGCACTGGACAGTTGCTCCACGAGCAGTACTTC	CASSTGQLLHEQYF
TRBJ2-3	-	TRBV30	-	TGTGCCTGGGGGTTGAAGACAGATACGCAGTATTTT	CAWGLKTDTQYF